This passage covers 29 T cell receptor beta chains from one sample sequenced in a study of post-analysis software for immune sequencing data. No antigen is known for these receptors. Presence of unique molecular identifiers characterized the TCR beta cDNA libraries. TCRdb itself ran the PCR reads through MiXCR, one entry per CDR3 protein. Altogether almost 700,000 distinct CDR3 sequences are present, about 60% being singletons, with the ten largest covering approximately 11%. Broader study findings: TRBV5-6, TRBV5-1 and TRBV20-1 belonged to a set of roughly five TRBV segments that were more frequent in patients than controls.

Sequencing was performed on blood. These receptors were obtained from a girl aged 2-10 years with multiple sclerosis.

The chain employs TRBV7-6 and TRBJ2-7; 8 nucleotides align to TRBD1. The CDR3 consists of 16 residues. Trimming cost V 0 bases and J 5 bases; bases outside gene matches: 9. Per the germline V gene, CDR1 is SGHVS and CDR2 is FNYEAQ. The CDR3 DNA reads TGTGCCAGCAGCTTAGCGCTTGGACAGGGCATCCACGAGCAGTACTTC. Its protein is CASSLALGQGIHEQYF. The whole variable domain, remainder taken from reference TRBV7-6 and TRBJ2-7, is GAGVSQSPRYKVTKRGQDVALRCDPISGHVSLYWYRQALGQGPEFLTYFNYEAQQDKSGLPNDRFSAERPEGSISTLTIQRTEQRDSAMYRCASSLALGQGIHEQYFGPGTRLTVT.

V is TRBV5-1 and J is TRBJ1-1, with no clear D. The CDR3 is 13 residues long. CDR1 SGHRS and CDR2 YFSETQ come from the germline V gene. The V end was cut by 2 bases, the J end by 8 bases, with 13 bases between. CDR3 residues: CASSFYTKGEAFF. In DNA, the CDR3 is TGCGCCAGCAGCTTCTACACGAAAGGGGAAGCTTTCTTT.

The chain couples TRBV6-2 or TRBV6-3 to TRBJ2-5; D not resolved. The length of the CDR3 is 13 residues. In germline, CDR1 is MNHEY, CDR2 SVGEGT. V lost 5 bases, J lost 1 base, and 8 bases lay in between. This CDR3 is CASSGRIQETQYF. The DNA for the CDR3 is TGTGCCAGCAGTGGACGTATCCAAGAGACCCAGTACTTC.

This chain links TRBV11-2 with TRBJ2-4; 12 positions agree with TRBD2. The end of the DNA fits TRBJ2-5 better, so the J call may be wrong. The CDR3 has 20 residues. Germline CDR1 reads SGHAT; CDR2 reads FQNNGV. CDR3 bases: TGTGCCAGCAGCCCTTACCCATCTCGCCTAGCGGGAGGGAGAGGGGAGACCCAGTACTTC. This sequence encodes CASSPYPSRLAGGRGETQYF.

The rearrangement links TRBV6-5 to TRBJ2-1, with 9 bases fitting TRBD1. V shed 11 bases and J 3 bases; nucleotides not matched to a gene: 8. This CDR3 contains 14 residues. Germline CDR1 is MNHEY and CDR2 is SVGAGI. CDR3 sequence: CASSRDRDYNEQFF. The CDR3 bases are TGTGCCTCCTCCCGGGACAGGGACTACAATGAGCAGTTCTTC.

The chain is built from TRBV6-6 and TRBJ2-7; 8 bases align to TRBD2. The CDR3 has 14 amino acids. Germline loops: CDR1 MNHNY, CDR2 SVGAGI (reference sequence). J lost 6 bases, V lost 2 bases, and 6 bases had no gene match. The CDR3 here is CASSYLGLVREQYF. The CDR3, as DNA: TGTGCCAGCAGTTACCTGGGACTAGTGCGCGAGCAGTACTTC.

Written as DNA, the CDR3 is TGTGCCAGCAGCTTGTTGCCGGTTAGCTCCTACAATGAGCAGTTCTTC. As protein: CASSLLPVSSYNEQFF. V usage is TRBV5-5 and J usage is TRBJ2-1; D is uncertain. CDR3 length: 16 amino acids. Germline V lookup: CDR1 SGHKS, CDR2 YYEKEE (reference sequence). Trimming took off 1 base at V and 0 bases at J, with 11 bases between the two ends.

This clonotype has a handful of counts. The gene calls are TRBV9 and TRBJ2-3; D possibly uses TRBD1 or TRBD2 (6 bases each). From germline, CDR1 is SGDLS and CDR2 YYNGEE. The CDR3 covers 13 residues. Trimming took 3 bases from V and 5 from J, leaving 10 bases between them. The CDR3 protein is CASSAGGGDTQYF. The CDR3, as DNA: TGTGCCAGCAGCGCTGGAGGGGGAGATACGCAGTATTTT. The full variable domain, in which reference TRBV9 and TRBJ2-3 provide the parts outside the CDR3, is DSGVTQTPKHLITATGQRVTLRCSPRSGDLSVYWYQQSLDQGLQFLIQYYNGEERAKGNILERFSAQQFPDLHSELNLSSLELGDSALYFCASSAGGGDTQYFGPGTRLTVL.

The sample holds one count of this clonotype. The V gene is TRBV7-9, the J gene TRBJ2-1; possibly TRBD1 for D (5 bases). The V and J ends lost 5 bases and 11 bases respectively, with 22 bases between them. CDR3 length: 15 residues. CDR1 is SEHNR, CDR2 FQNEAQ, per germline (reference sequence). The chain's CDR3 is CASSQGTGEKNKQFF. The CDR3 DNA is TGTGCCAGCAGCCAGGGTACAGGAGAGAAGAATAAGCAGTTCTTC.

This chain connects TRBV2 to TRBJ2-3; D is unresolved. V was shortened by 7 bases and J by 2 bases, with 7 bases between the two germline ends. Germline CDR1 reads SNHLY; CDR2 reads FYNNEI. This CDR3 spans 12 amino acids. The CDR3 sequence is CASTSDTDTQYF. The CDR3 DNA is TGTGCCAGCACGAGTGACACAGATACGCAGTATTTT.

The J gene is TRBJ2-1, the V gene TRBV11-2, with D perhaps TRBD1 or TRBD2 (5 bases each). The ends were cut back, 5 bases at V and 8 bases at J, with 10 bases in the middle. Per germline, CDR1 SGHAT and CDR2 FQNNGV. The length of the CDR3 is 12 residues. CDR3 sequence: CASSEGPHEQFF. The CDR3 DNA reads TGTGCCAGCAGCGAGGGGCCCCATGAGCAGTTCTTC.

This clonotype was seen once. The chain uses TRBV27 and TRBJ1-1; D gene ambiguous. The CDR3 totals 16 residues. Trimming left V 1 base short and J 0 bases short, with 12 bases between. CDR1 and CDR2 (germline): MNHEY, SMNVEV (reference sequence). CDR3 sequence reads: CASSLLAGKMNTEAFF. CDR3 DNA sequence: TGTGCCAGCAGTTTATTGGCGGGTAAAATGAACACTGAAGCTTTCTTT.

The rearrangement joins TRBV20-1 to TRBJ1-4; the D is unclear. Germline V gene data show CDR1 as DFQATT and CDR2 as SNEGSKA (reference sequence). CDR3 size: 13 residues. V was pared by 3 bases and J by 5 bases, with 10 bases between. CDR3 nucleotide sequence: TGCAGTGCTAGCGGCGGAAGGAATGAAAAACTGTTTTTT. Amino acid sequence: CSASGGRNEKLFF.

The chain recombines TRBV10-1 with TRBJ2-2, with 9 bases matching TRBD2. With V trimmed by 6 bases and J by 7 bases, 15 bases remained unmatched. This CDR3 is built from 17 residues. Germline loops: CDR1 WNHNN, CDR2 SYGVQD (reference sequence). In DNA form, the CDR3 reads TGCGCCAGCAGCCCCCGGGGGCTAGCGGGAACGGTCGGGGAGCTGTTTTTT. Translation: CASSPRGLAGTVGELFF.

This clonotype was seen more than once but under ten times. V gene TRBV10-3 combines with J gene TRBJ2-7; D gene ambiguous. The CDR3 has 13 amino acids. The germline V gene encodes CDR1 ENHRY and CDR2 SYGVKD. The germline V and J ends were trimmed by 0 bases and 7 bases, with 10 bases remaining between them. Written as DNA, the CDR3 is TGTGCCATCAGTGAGTCGACGGGTGGGGAGCAGTACTTC. This sequence encodes CAISESTGGEQYF.

This rearrangement joins TRBV20-1 to TRBJ2-1, with 8 nucleotides matching TRBD2. The CDR3 loop spans 13 amino acids. Germline loops: CDR1 DFQATT, CDR2 SNEGSKA (reference sequence). The junction had 1 base not matched to a gene; V was cut back by 0 bases and J by 6 bases. As DNA, the CDR3 is TGCAGTGCTAGAGACGGGAGGGCCAATGAGCAGTTCTTC. Translated, it gives CSARDGRANEQFF.

V gene TRBV6-4 combines with J gene TRBJ2-1; a possible D gene is TRBD1 (5 bases). Trimming shortened V by 8 bases and J by 3 bases, and 14 bases separated the two germline ends. From germline, CDR1 is MRHNA and CDR2 SNTAGT. This CDR3 region has 14 residues. CDR3 amino acids: CASRPGRDYNEQFF. CDR3 DNA: TGTGCCAGCCGACCAGGCAGGGACTACAATGAGCAGTTCTTC.

The chain carries TRBV20-1 and TRBJ2-5, with 10 nucleotides matching TRBD2. Germline V gene sequence: CDR1 DFQATT, CDR2 SNEGSKA (reference sequence). The CDR3 runs to 15 residues. Trimming took 3 bases from V and 1 from J; bases not matched to a gene: 5. This CDR3 reads CSARSGGAIQETQYF. The CDR3 DNA follows: TGCAGTGCTAGGAGCGGGGGGGCTATCCAAGAGACCCAGTACTTC.

The chain links TRBV4-1 to TRBJ2-4, with D maybe TRBD2 (5 bases). V was cut by 1 base and J by 2 bases, with 9 bases left in between. From germline, CDR1 is MGHRA and CDR2 YSYEKL. CDR3 length: 15 amino acids. The CDR3 here is CASSQVSGTKNIQYF. CDR3 sequence (DNA): TGCGCCAGCAGCCAAGTCTCGGGGACCAAAAACATTCAGTACTTC.

CDR3 loop: CATSDGVRGTDTQYF. The DNA for the CDR3 is TGTGCCACCAGTGATGGGGTCAGAGGCACAGATACGCAGTATTTT. This rearrangement joins TRBV24-1 to TRBJ2-3, with no clear D. Germline lookup yields CDR1 KGHDR and CDR2 SFDVKD. The V gene lost 3 bases and the J gene lost 1 base, with 10 bases spanning the gap. This CDR3 has 15 amino acids.

V is TRBV7-2 and J is TRBJ2-1, with D perhaps given as TRBD1 or TRBD2 (5 bases each). CDR3 length equals 13 residues. V gave up 5 bases and J gave up 10 bases, with 15 bases separating them. Per the germline V gene, CDR1 is SGHTA and CDR2 is FQGNSA. CDR3 nucleotides: TGTGCCAGCAGCGTTTCTCGGGACGGGGAGCAGTTCTTC. Its protein is CASSVSRDGEQFF.

The chain combines TRBV9 with TRBJ2-5; 10 bases match TRBD1. The CDR3 length is 15 residues. Germline CDR1 and CDR2: SGDLS and YYNGEE. Trimming removed 4 bases from V and 5 bases from J; junction bases left unmatched: 8. The CDR3 is CASSQRTGGGETQYF. CDR3 sequence (DNA): TGTGCCAGCAGCCAAAGGACAGGGGGAGGTGAGACCCAGTACTTC.

The V and J genes are TRBV5-1 and TRBJ2-1; TRBD2 matches 11 bases. The junction had 8 bases not matched to a gene; V was cut back by 3 bases and J by 3 bases. Germline lookup yields CDR1 SGHRS and CDR2 YFSETQ. The CDR3 is 17 amino acids. In DNA, the CDR3 is TGCGCCAGCAGCTCCGGATCGGGACTAGCGGTCTACAATGAGCAGTTCTTC. It codes for CASSSGSGLAVYNEQFF.

This clonotype came up once. CDR3 nucleotides: TGTGCCAGCAGCTGGGCAGGGGAATCAGATACGCAGTATTTT. Translated: CASSWAGESDTQYF. The V gene is TRBV7-2, the J gene TRBJ2-3; tentative D call: TRBD1 (6 bases). Trimming pared 4 bases from V and 4 bases from J, leaving 12 bases between. From germline, CDR1 is SGHTA and CDR2 FQGNSA. This CDR3 region has 14 residues. The full variable domain, completed using reference TRBV7-2 and TRBJ2-3, is GAGVSQSPSNKVTEKGKDVELRCDPISGHTALYWYRQSLGQGLEFLIYFQGNSAPDKSGLPSDRFSAERTGGSVSTLTIQRTQQEDSAVYLCASSWAGESDTQYFGPGTRLTVL.

This clonotype was seen more than once but under ten times. The chain joins TRBV11-2 to TRBJ2-6; D ambiguous. Trimming took 3 bases from V and 0 from J, leaving 9 bases between them. The CDR3 has 16 residues. Germline V gives CDR1 SGHAT, CDR2 FQNNGV. CDR3 protein: CASSFKVLSGANVLTF. The CDR3, as DNA: TGTGCCAGCAGCTTTAAAGTTCTCTCTGGGGCCAACGTCCTGACTTTC.

This clonotype was seen a handful of times. The rearrangement links TRBV20-1 to TRBJ2-1; possible D gene TRBD2, 5 bases. Germline values: CDR1 DFQATT, CDR2 SNEGSKA (reference sequence). Between the trimmed V and J ends, which lost 0 bases and 6 bases, there was a span of 9 bases. The CDR3 runs 13 residues. CDR3 nucleotide sequence: TGCAGTGCTAGAGATCCGAGCGGCAATGAGCAGTTCTTC. Translated: CSARDPSGNEQFF.

Written as DNA, the CDR3 is TGTGCCAGCAGCGTAGACGGCAGAAACACAGATACGCAGTATTTT. Translated, it gives CASSVDGRNTDTQYF. V and J are TRBV9 and TRBJ2-3, with no clear D. The germline V gene has CDR1 SGDLS and CDR2 YYNGEE. The germline V and J ends were trimmed by 0 bases and 2 bases, with 10 bases remaining between them. This CDR3 region has 15 residues.

V is TRBV28 and J is TRBJ2-3, with 9 nucleotides matching TRBD2. Looked up from germline, CDR1 is MDHEN and CDR2 is SYDVKM. The CDR3 runs to 17 residues. V trimming: 2 bases; J trimming: 1 base; junction bases outside the gene matches: 7. The CDR3 nucleotides are TGTGCCAGCAGTTTACTGACTAGCGGTTCCCGCACAGATACGCAGTATTTT. It is translated as CASSLLTSGSRTDTQYF.

The chain employs TRBV12-3 or TRBV12-4 and TRBJ2-6; no firm D call. Trimming cost V 6 bases and J 0 bases, with 12 bases left between them. The CDR3 contains 16 residues. The CDR3 protein is CASSLGRCSGANVLTF. The DNA of the CDR3 is TGTGCCAGCAGCCTAGGACGATGCTCTGGGGCCAACGTCCTGACTTTC.